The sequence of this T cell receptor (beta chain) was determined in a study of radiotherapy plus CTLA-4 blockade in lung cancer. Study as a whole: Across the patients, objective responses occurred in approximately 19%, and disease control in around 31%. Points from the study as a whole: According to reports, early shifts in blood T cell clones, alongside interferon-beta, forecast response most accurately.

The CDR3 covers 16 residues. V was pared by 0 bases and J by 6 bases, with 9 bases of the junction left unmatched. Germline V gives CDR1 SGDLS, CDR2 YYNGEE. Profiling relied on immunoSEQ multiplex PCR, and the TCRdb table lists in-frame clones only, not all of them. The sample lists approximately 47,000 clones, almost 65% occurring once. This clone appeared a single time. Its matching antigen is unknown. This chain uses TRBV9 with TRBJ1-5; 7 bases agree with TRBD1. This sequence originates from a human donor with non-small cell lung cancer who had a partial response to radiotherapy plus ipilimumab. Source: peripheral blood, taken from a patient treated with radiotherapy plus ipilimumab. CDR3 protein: CASSVGSGGDGQPQHF. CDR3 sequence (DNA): TGTGCCAGCAGCGTAGGCTCAGGGGGTGACGGTCAGCCCCAGCATTTT.